The rows below give T cell receptor beta chains drawn from one sample of a study of cytomegalovirus exposure and HLA in healthy donors. Using immunoSEQ multiplex PCR, the repertoire was profiled, and TCRdb retains in-frame clones only, with some absent. The table records around 120,000 clones, about 80% of them present only once. The material sequenced was PBMCs. These receptors were collected from a middle-aged woman in good health and CMV-seropositive. Both conserved end residues are part of each CDR3. The order of the fields is CDR3 length, clone size, J gene, V gene, D gene, CDR3 DNA, CDR3 protein. D genes are given only for firm matches. Clone size, where shown, is once, few, many, or a class for clones that have expanded.

CDR3 length: 14; clone size: NA; J gene: TRBJ2-7; V gene: TRBV19; D gene: TRBD2; CDR3 DNA: TGTGCCAGTAGCAGGACTAGCGGGAGGAACGAGCAGTACTTC; CDR3 protein: CASSRTSGRNEQYF
CDR3 length: 15; clone size: NA; J gene: TRBJ2-5; V gene: TRBV6-5; D gene: TRBD1; CDR3 DNA: TGTGCCAGCAGGACGTACAGGGGGGTCCAAGAGACCCAGTACTTC; CDR3 protein: CASRTYRGVQETQYF
CDR3 length: 16; clone size: once; J gene: TRBJ2-1; V gene: TRBV9; D gene: TRBD1; CDR3 DNA: TGTGCCAGCAGCGTACTAGGCAGGGGGTACGGCAATGAGCAGTTCTTC; CDR3 protein: CASSVLGRGYGNEQFF
CDR3 length: 14; clone size: NA; J gene: TRBJ1-1; V gene: TRBV7-2; D gene: TRBD1; CDR3 DNA: TGTGCCAGCAGCTTAGGGACAGGGTTGGGTGAAGCTTTCTTT; CDR3 protein: CASSLGTGLGEAFF
CDR3 length: 12; clone size: NA; J gene: TRBJ2-1; V gene: TRBV30; D gene: NA; CDR3 DNA: TGTGCCTGGGGTCCCCCCTCCCGGGAGCAGTTCTTC; CDR3 protein: CAWGPPSREQFF
CDR3 length: 15; clone size: NA; J gene: TRBJ1-2; V gene: TRBV19; D gene: TRBD1; CDR3 DNA: TGTGCCAGTAGTATACCTAGGACAGGGGACTATGGCTACACCTTC; CDR3 protein: CASSIPRTGDYGYTF
CDR3 length: 15; clone size: NA; J gene: TRBJ1-2; V gene: TRBV19; D gene: NA; CDR3 DNA: TGTGCCAGTAGTTCCCCCGTTAGGGGCTTGAATGGCTACACCTTC; CDR3 protein: CASSSPVRGLNGYTF
CDR3 length: 14; clone size: NA; J gene: TRBJ2-2; V gene: TRBV7-9; D gene: NA; CDR3 DNA: TGTGCCAGCAGCTTACTAGAAGGACACGGGGAGCTGTTTTTT; CDR3 protein: CASSLLEGHGELFF
CDR3 length: 15; clone size: few; J gene: TRBJ1-4; V gene: TRBV15; D gene: NA; CDR3 DNA: TGTGCCACCAGCCCCCGTGCCGCCACGGCGGTAAAACTGTTTTTT; CDR3 protein: CATSPRAATAVKLFF
CDR3 length: 18; clone size: NA; J gene: TRBJ2-2; V gene: TRBV11-3; D gene: TRBD1; CDR3 DNA: TGTGCCAGCAGCCCCCACCCGTGGACAGGGAGGAACACCGGGGAGCTGTTTTTT; CDR3 protein: CASSPHPWTGRNTGELFF
CDR3 length: 11; clone size: once; J gene: TRBJ1-2; V gene: TRBV29-1; D gene: NA; CDR3 DNA: TGCAGCGTGGAGGGTGGGGGAGGCTACACCTTC; CDR3 protein: CSVEGGGGYTF
CDR3 length: 17; clone size: once; J gene: TRBJ2-6; V gene: TRBV19; D gene: TRBD1; CDR3 DNA: TGTGCCAGTAGCCCCGGACAGGGTGCCTCTGGGGCCAACGTCCTGACTTTC; CDR3 protein: CASSPGQGASGANVLTF
CDR3 length: 15; clone size: few; J gene: TRBJ2-2; V gene: TRBV7-9; D gene: TRBD1; CDR3 DNA: TGTGCCAGCAGGATACAGGGGGCGGGCACCGGGGAGCTGTTTTTT; CDR3 protein: CASRIQGAGTGELFF
CDR3 length: 14; clone size: NA; J gene: TRBJ2-3; V gene: TRBV6-1; D gene: TRBD1; CDR3 DNA: TGTGCCAGCAGTATGACAGGGGCAACAGATACGCAGTATTTT; CDR3 protein: CASSMTGATDTQYF
CDR3 length: 16; clone size: NA; J gene: TRBJ2-5; V gene: TRBV7-6; D gene: NA; CDR3 DNA: TGTGCCAGCAGCTTAGGTTGGTCGGGGAATCAAGAGACCCAGTACTTC; CDR3 protein: CASSLGWSGNQETQYF